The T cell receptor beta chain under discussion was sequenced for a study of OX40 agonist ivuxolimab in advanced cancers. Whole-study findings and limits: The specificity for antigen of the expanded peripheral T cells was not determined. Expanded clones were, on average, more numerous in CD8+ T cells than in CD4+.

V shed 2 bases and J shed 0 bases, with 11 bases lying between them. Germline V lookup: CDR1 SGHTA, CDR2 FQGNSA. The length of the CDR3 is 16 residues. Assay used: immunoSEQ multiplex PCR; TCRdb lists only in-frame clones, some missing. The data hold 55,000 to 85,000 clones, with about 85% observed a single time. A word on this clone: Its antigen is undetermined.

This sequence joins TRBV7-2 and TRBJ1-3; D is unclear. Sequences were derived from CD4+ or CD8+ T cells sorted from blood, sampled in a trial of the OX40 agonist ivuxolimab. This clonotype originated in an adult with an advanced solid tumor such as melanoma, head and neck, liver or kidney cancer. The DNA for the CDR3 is TGTGCCAGCAGCTTACCCCTCCGGACCTCTGGAAACACCATATATTTT. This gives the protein CASSLPLRTSGNTIYF.